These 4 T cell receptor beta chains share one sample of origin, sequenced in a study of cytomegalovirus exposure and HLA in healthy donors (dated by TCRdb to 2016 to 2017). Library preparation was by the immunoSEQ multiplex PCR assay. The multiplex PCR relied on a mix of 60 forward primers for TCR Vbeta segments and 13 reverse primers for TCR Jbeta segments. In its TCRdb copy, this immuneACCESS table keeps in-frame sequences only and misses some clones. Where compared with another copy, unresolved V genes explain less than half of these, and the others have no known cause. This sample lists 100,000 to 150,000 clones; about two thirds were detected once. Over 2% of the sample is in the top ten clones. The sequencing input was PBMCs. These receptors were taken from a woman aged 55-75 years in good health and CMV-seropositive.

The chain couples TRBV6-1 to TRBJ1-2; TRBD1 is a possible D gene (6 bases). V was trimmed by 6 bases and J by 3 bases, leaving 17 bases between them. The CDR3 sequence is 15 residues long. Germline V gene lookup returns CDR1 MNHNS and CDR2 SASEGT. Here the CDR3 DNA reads TGTGCCAGCAGGGGGGCCCGTAGCCTCTACTATGGCTACACCTTC. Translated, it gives CASRGARSLYYGYTF.

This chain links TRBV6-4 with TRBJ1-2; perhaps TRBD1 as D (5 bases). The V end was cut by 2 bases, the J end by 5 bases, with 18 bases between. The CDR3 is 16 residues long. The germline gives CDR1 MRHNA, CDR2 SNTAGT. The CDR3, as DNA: TGTGCCAGCAGTGACCGATGGAGGGAAGGGGTTTATGGCTACACCTTC. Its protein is CASSDRWREGVYGYTF.

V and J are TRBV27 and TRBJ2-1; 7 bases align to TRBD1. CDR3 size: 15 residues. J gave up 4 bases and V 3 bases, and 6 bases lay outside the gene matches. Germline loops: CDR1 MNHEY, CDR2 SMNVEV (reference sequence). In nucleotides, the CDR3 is TGTGCCAGCAGTTTGACAGGGAATCGATACAATGAGCAGTTCTTC. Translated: CASSLTGNRYNEQFF.

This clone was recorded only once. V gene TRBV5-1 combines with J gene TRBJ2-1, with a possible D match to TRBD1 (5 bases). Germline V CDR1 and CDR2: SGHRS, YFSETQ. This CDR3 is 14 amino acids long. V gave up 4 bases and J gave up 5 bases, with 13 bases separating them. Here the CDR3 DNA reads TGCGCCAGCAGCGGATCGACAGTAAACAATGAGCAGTTCTTC. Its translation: CASSGSTVNNEQFF.